The 12 T cell receptor beta chains given below trace back to one sample, sequenced in a study of OX40 agonist ivuxolimab in advanced cancers. Assay: immunoSEQ multiplex PCR; the TCRdb copy retains only in-frame clones and omits some. The sample lists tens of thousands of clones, roughly nine tenths occurring once. The sample consisted of CD4+ or CD8+ T cells sorted from blood, taken in a trial of the OX40 agonist ivuxolimab. Every receptor here comes from an adult with an advanced solid tumor such as melanoma, head and neck, liver or kidney cancer.

The gene calls are TRBV30 and TRBJ1-4; D remains ambiguous. The CDR3 totals 11 residues. From germline, CDR1 is GTSNPN and CDR2 SVGIG (reference sequence). Trimming stripped 3 bases from V and 12 bases from J, with 11 bases between. This CDR3 reads CAWRVGEELFF. The CDR3 nucleotides are TGTGCCTGGAGAGTTGGGGAGGAACTGTTTTTT.

The CDR3 spells CASSLGRGTYEQYF. Written as DNA, the CDR3 is TGTGCCAGCAGCTTAGGGCGGGGCACCTACGAGCAGTACTTC. V gene TRBV7-9 combines with J gene TRBJ2-7; TRBD2 might be the D (6 bases). Germline V gene data show CDR1 as SEHNR and CDR2 as FQNEAQ (reference sequence). V lost 1 base to trimming and J lost 2 bases, with 9 bases between them. This CDR3 contains 14 residues.

The rearrangement joins TRBV15 to TRBJ2-2; 9 bases agree with TRBD2. This CDR3 has 15 amino acids. In germline, CDR1 is LNHNV, CDR2 YYDKDF (reference sequence). J lost 8 bases, V lost 5 bases, and 9 bases had no gene match. CDR3 sequence reads: CATSGGLALGGELFF. CDR3 DNA: TGTGCCACCAGCGGGGGACTAGCATTGGGAGGGGAGCTGTTTTTT.

V is TRBV10-3 and J is TRBJ2-7; no clear D. Germline V gene sequence: CDR1 ENHRY, CDR2 SYGVKD. V was cut by 4 bases and J by 1 base, with 14 bases left in between. The CDR3 loop spans 15 amino acids. In DNA form, the CDR3 reads TGTGCCATCAGTGCCGGAGAGTCTGGTTCCTACGAGCAGTACTTC. Protein: CAISAGESGSYEQYF.

This sequence joins TRBV4-2 and TRBJ2-2, with D unresolved. Trimming removed 0 bases at V and 4 bases at J, with 15 bases between. The CDR3 runs 17 residues. Germline CDR1 and CDR2: LGHNA and YNFKEQ. CDR3 amino acids: CASSQDHGGTGTGELFF. Here the CDR3 DNA reads TGTGCCAGCAGCCAAGATCACGGCGGAACGGGCACCGGGGAGCTGTTTTTT.

V is TRBV27 and J is TRBJ2-7; 11 positions match TRBD2. The V gene's germline CDR1 is MNHEY and CDR2 SMNVEV (reference sequence). The CDR3 extends over 14 amino acids. The trim removed 6 bases at V and 7 bases at J, leaving 8 bases unmatched. The CDR3 coding sequence is TGTGCCAGCAGCTTTACTAGCGGGAGTAATGAGCAGTACTTC. Translating gives CASSFTSGSNEQYF.

The rearrangement links TRBV4-1 to TRBJ2-7; 7 bases align to TRBD1. CDR1 MGHRA and CDR2 YSYEKL come from the germline V gene. The junction had 9 bases not matched to a gene; V was cut back by 5 bases and J by 2 bases. The CDR3 runs 15 residues. The CDR3 bases are TGCGCCAGCAGCTCCCGACAGGGAGCAGCCTACGAGCAGTACTTC. It codes for CASSSRQGAAYEQYF.

This clone was seen just once. V usage is TRBV27 and J usage is TRBJ2-3; D unclear. The CDR3 has 13 residues. The V end was cut by 7 bases, the J end by 2 bases, with 10 bases between. Germline CDR1 MNHEY, CDR2 SMNVEV (reference sequence). CDR3: CASTHRPTDTQYF. The DNA of the CDR3 is TGTGCCAGCACCCACCGTCCCACAGATACGCAGTATTTT.

The chain is built from TRBV28 and TRBJ2-3; D is unclear. The CDR3 sequence is 18 residues long. In germline, CDR1 is MDHEN, CDR2 SYDVKM. Between the trimmed V and J ends, which lost 5 bases and 2 bases, there was a span of 23 bases. CDR3: CASSPSRESPFPTDTQYF. In DNA, the CDR3 is TGTGCCAGCAGTCCCTCAAGAGAATCTCCTTTCCCCACAGATACGCAGTATTTT.

Concerning this clone: Mismatch with germline at one junction end may stem from a read error. The chain recombines TRBV6-6 with TRBJ2-7; D unresolved. The germline V gene has CDR1 MNHNY and CDR2 SVGAGI (reference sequence). The CDR3 runs 13 residues. The DNA for the CDR3 is TGTGCCAGCAGTTACTTAGGCACCGTGGTGGTGGACTTC. It translates to CASSYLGTVVVDF.

The sample holds one count of this clone. The V gene is TRBV29-1, the J gene TRBJ1-1, with unresolved D. The V gene lost 6 bases and the J gene lost 6 bases, with 17 bases spanning the gap. Per germline, CDR1 SQVTM and CDR2 ANQGSEA. The CDR3 covers 13 residues. The CDR3 here is CSVESAVSAEAFF. The CDR3 DNA reads as TGCAGCGTGGAAAGCGCGGTTTCGGCTGAAGCTTTCTTT.

The table lists this clone with a count of one. This chain connects TRBV6-6 to TRBJ2-7, with a possible D match to TRBD2 (6 bases). Between the trimmed V and J ends, which lost 6 bases and 0 bases, there was a span of 15 bases. Germline-derived CDR1 and CDR2 are MNHNY and SVGAGI (reference sequence). The CDR3 is 15 amino acids. The CDR3 DNA is TGTGCCAGCAGGCGGGACTTGACTCACTCCTACGAGCAGTACTTC. Protein sequence: CASRRDLTHSYEQYF.